Sequencing of this TCR beta chain was carried out in a study of graft-versus-host responses after intestinal transplantation. Study-level information: Recipients obtained multivisceral, liver-intestinal, or isolated intestinal transplants. Overall study results and limits: In recipient marrow, GvH clones were found, and some appeared first in ileum or blood. Those patients showing graft-donor T cell macrochimerism displayed high graft-versus-host to host-versus-graft clonal ratios in allografts.

V shed 5 bases and J 7 bases; nucleotides not matched to a gene: 5. This CDR3 is 13 amino acids long. From germline, CDR1 is SGHVS and CDR2 FQNEAQ. A word on this clone: No antigen is known for it.

Clones were read by immunoSEQ multiplex PCR, and TCRdb kept only the in-frame ones, dropping some. Of under 100,000 clones in the sample, approximately 80% were seen once. The V and J genes are TRBV7-8 and TRBJ1-5; 7 positions match TRBD1. The TCR comes from a human donor who received an intestinal transplant. The sequenced sample was unstimulated CD4+ T cells sorted from spleen or lymph node cells, obtained before intestinal transplant. The CDR3 loop reads CASSNGQAQPQHF. The CDR3 DNA reads TGTGCCAGCAGCAACGGACAGGCCCAGCCCCAGCATTTT.